Given below is one TCR beta chain in context. CDR1 KGHSY and CDR2 FQNENV come from the germline V gene. With 4 bases clipped from V and 9 bases from J, the junction kept 18 bases outside the gene matches. The CDR3 loop spans 16 amino acids. This sample is part of a study of beta chain features in type 1 diabetes. Study-level background: The number of sorted cells examined across all samples was 107,917,701.

The authors reverse transcribed all of the isolated RNA, so sequencing captured expressed TCRB transcripts. The read count averaged roughly 3.5 million across naive, central memory and regulatory T cell samples. Clones were sequenced by immunoSEQ multiplex PCR, and TCRdb holds only the in-frame ones, with some missing. This sample has tens of thousands of clones, with about two thirds found just once. The source material was Tregs from blood. This receptor was taken from a woman in her 30s in good health. J is TRBJ2-7 and V is TRBV16, with TRBD2 identical over 7 bases. CDR3 residues: CASSPARTSPITPQYF. The CDR3 DNA follows: TGTGCCAGCAGCCCCGCTCGGACTAGTCCTATAACGCCGCAGTACTTC.